A single TCR beta chain is shown here with its context. The method was immunoSEQ multiplex PCR; TCRdb's version includes in-frame clones alone and lacks a portion of them. Of about 190,000 clones listed, about 77% are singletons. The data originate from a study of blood T cell repertoires in COVID-19. This clonotype was sampled from a woman older than 75 with active or convalescent COVID-19. Input material: peripheral blood.

As DNA, the CDR3 is TGTGCCAGCAGCTTGAGTGCGGGGGGATACAATGAGCAGTTCTTC. Protein sequence: CASSLSAGGYNEQFF. J is TRBJ2-1 and V is TRBV5-4, with 8 nucleotides matching TRBD2. The CDR3 runs 15 residues. The germline gives CDR1 SGHNT, CDR2 YYREEE (reference sequence). The J segment lost 4 bases and the V segment lost 1 base, leaving 4 bases of the junction unmatched.